This T cell receptor beta chain was sequenced during a study of T-cell memory formation after mild COVID-19 (dated by TCRdb to the early 2020s). Regarding the complete study: TCR sequence clusters from the two donors were found to be largely donor specific. In a couple of donors, T-cell clones that expanded and contracted after mild COVID-19 were followed by sequencing TCRalpha and TCRbeta repertoires longitudinally. Two young, previously healthy adult volunteers, one female and one male, were included in the cohort.

This sample was sequenced with an Illumina NovaSeq 6000. cDNA libraries for TCRalpha and TCRbeta were prepared by 5'RACE using constant-segment primers, with sample barcodes and unique molecular identifiers added. Trizol reagent was used to extract RNA from every sample. Library amplification was performed in two PCR steps, and a second sample barcode and Illumina TruSeq adapters were introduced in the second step. Sequencing of the libraries was done on an Illumina NovaSeq, producing 2 x 150 bp paired-end reads. In the authors' own workflow: Demultiplexing of reads and collapsing into UMI-guided consensus sequences were performed with migec v1.2.7. Using mixcr v2.1.11, UMI consensuses were aligned to TRA and TRB V and J templates and then assembled into clonotypes. Clonotypes were classified as expanded or contracted when called significant by both edgeR and NoisET, with noise models trained on biological replicates. For edgeR calls, the thresholds were a false discovery rate-adjusted p below 0.01 and a log2 fold-change of 1. As an exploratory analysis of dynamics, max-normalized trajectories of the 1000 most abundant clonotypes were examined by PCA with hierarchical clustering. Separately sequenced CD4+ and CD8+ repertoires were used to assign a CD4 or CD8 phenotype to each responding clone. TCRdb trimmed the raw reads at Q25, called clones with MiXCR and kept productive beta chains. Rows with a matching CDR3 protein are joined into one entry that keeps the most common DNA and genes. The V and J calls were not made by the authors but by TCRdb's processing. In this sample the table shows approximately 500,000 distinct CDR3 sequences, nearly 25% of which occur a single time. The ten top clones hold 9.5% to 15% of the sample.

Beyond this particular receptor, the publication reports: From day 15 to 85, contracting clones showed balanced CD4/CD8 phenotypes, whereas a second wave of clones that expanded from day 15 to 37 leaned towards CD4+. Some responding clones were detected in pre-infection memory, which suggested that pre-existing cross-reactive memory T cells had joined the SARS-CoV-2 response. Contracting CD4+ clones were found mainly in CM and EM memory subsets, while CD8+ clones were enriched in EMRA. Only a couple of mild cases were covered by the study, and larger cohorts that include severe cases with pre-infection samples were considered necessary. The second-wave clones that peaked on day 37 were not confirmed to be SARS-CoV-2 specific.

Trimming removed 4 bases from V and 6 bases from J, leaving 19 bases between the germline ends. CDR1 is given as SGHTA and CDR2 as FQGNSA, both from the germline V gene. CDR3 length: 16 amino acids, cysteine to phenylalanine. CDR3 DNA is the only sequence kept; it has 48 bases, read in frame from the first base. Worth noting for this clonotype: Its antigen is still unknown. Base qualities are not recorded, but no much larger clone differs from it by a single base.

Ficoll-Paque density gradient centrifugation was the method used to isolate PBMCs. The chain uses TRBV7-2 and TRBJ2-1; a tentative D match to TRBD2 spans 6 bases. The sequenced material came from PBMCs or a T cell subset sorted from them (not recorded which). The sequence came from an adult woman who had mild COVID-19 (a few samples of this study predate the infection). The sample titles of this study are shuffled in the database, so cell type and time point are left out; the donor was told from shared clones. Here is the DNA: TGTGCCAGCAGCTCGAAATTCGCTAGCGCGGGCAATGAGCAGTTCTTC. Translated, this gives CASSSKFASAGNEQFF.